The 2 T cell receptor beta chains in this list originate from one sample, sequenced in a study of blood T cell repertoires in COVID-19. TCRdb keeps only in-frame clones here, not all; method: immunoSEQ multiplex PCR. This table has 130,000 to 150,000 clones, 84% appearing once. The sequenced sample was peripheral blood. These receptors were taken from a human donor in a cohort sampled during active COVID-19.

The V gene is TRBV10-3, the J gene TRBJ1-2, with TRBD1 as a possible D gene (6 bases). Germline V gene data show CDR1 as ENHRY and CDR2 as SYGVKD. V dropped 3 bases and J dropped 4 bases, with 15 bases sitting between them. This CDR3 is 15 amino acids long. CDR3 loop: CAISDKGQGVYGYTF. The CDR3 coding sequence is TGTGCCATCAGTGACAAGGGACAAGGAGTCTATGGCTACACCTTC.

J is TRBJ2-3 and V is TRBV2, with D hard to call. The ends were cut back, 3 bases at V and 1 base at J, with 8 bases in the middle. Germline CDR1 and CDR2: SNHLY and FYNNEI. CDR3 length: 14 amino acids. The CDR3 region is CASSDKKRTDTQYF. Here the CDR3 DNA reads TGTGCCAGCAGTGACAAGAAGCGCACAGATACGCAGTATTTT.